What follows are 20 T cell receptor beta chains derived from one specimen sequenced in a study of tumor-infiltrating lymphocytes in primary liver carcinoma. A primer matching the constant region was used to make TCR beta cDNA from approximately 500 ng of total RNA. The TCR beta library was amplified through three nested multiplex PCR rounds in a modified ARM-PCR procedure. A C-beta reverse primer was combined with TRBV1-TRBV30 forward primers in the first two PCR rounds, and each round had around 11 cycles. TCRdb re-called the multiplex PCR reads with MiXCR, one entry per CDR3 protein. The sample shows 300,000 to 400,000 distinct CDR3 sequences, about 60% of them seen only once. Germline DNA was also extracted, and blood RNA derived from unsorted whole blood. The specimen was peripheral blood. The source is a middle-aged man with primary liver carcinoma and hepatitis B virus infection.

This clonotype appeared many times. The gene calls are TRBV4-1 and TRBJ1-1; D perhaps matches TRBD1 (6 bases). Germline CDR1 MGHRA, CDR2 YSYEKL. CDR3 length: 15 residues. Trimming cost V 4 bases and J 1 base, with 13 bases left between them. The CDR3 coding sequence is TGCGCCAGCAGCCCCCAACAGGGCCGGAACACTGAAGCTTTCTTT. Translation: CASSPQQGRNTEAFF.

Of note for this clonotype: This sequence may be a read error, since a much larger clone differs from it by one base. The chain combines TRBV29-1 with TRBJ2-1; D is unclear. Germline CDR1 is SQVTM and CDR2 is ANQGSEA. The CDR3 is 13 amino acids. CDR3: CSVCSDTYNELFF. The CDR3 DNA sequence: TGCAGCGTTTGTTCAGACACCTACAATGAGCTGTTCTTC.

A word on this clonotype: A read error may account for a junction end that differs from germline. The chain recombines TRBV28 with TRBJ2-7; D remains ambiguous. This CDR3 comprises 12 residues. CDR1 is MDHEN, CDR2 SYDVKM, per germline. Here the CDR3 reads CASRTLLYGQYF. The CDR3 DNA reads as TGTGCCAGCAGGACACTACTCTACGGGCAGTACTTC.

This chain links TRBV20-1 with TRBJ2-7; 14 bases line up with TRBD2. The CDR3 has 15 residues. Per germline, CDR1 DFQATT and CDR2 SNEGSKA (reference sequence). V gave up 5 bases and J gave up 3 bases; unmatched junction bases: 6. This CDR3 is CSAVGLAGVGYEQYF. The CDR3 nucleotides read TGCAGTGCTGTGGGACTAGCGGGAGTTGGCTACGAGCAGTACTTC.

On this clonotype itself: A junction boundary mismatches the germline segment, possibly from a read error. The chain joins TRBV14 to TRBJ1-1; D might be TRBD1 (5 bases). This CDR3 contains 14 residues. Germline values: CDR1 SGHDN, CDR2 FVKESK. For the CDR3, the DNA is TGTGCCAGCAGCCAAGTATCAGGGCGCGCTGAAGCCTTCTTT. It specifies CASSQVSGRAEAFF.

J is TRBJ1-5 and V is TRBV30, with D possibly being TRBD1 (6 bases). This CDR3 comprises 14 residues. In germline, CDR1 is GTSNPN, CDR2 SVGIG (reference sequence). Trimming took off 1 base at V and 4 bases at J, with 11 bases between the two ends. CDR3 sequence (DNA): TGTGCCTGGAGTGGCGACAGGCAGAATCAGCCCCAGCATTTT. Protein sequence: CAWSGDRQNQPQHF.

As concerns this clonotype: A much larger clone lies one base from this, so it may be a read error. This chain connects TRBV10-3 to TRBJ2-1, with a tentative D call TRBD2 (5 bases). Trimming removed 4 bases at V and 9 bases at J, with 19 bases between. CDR3 size: 15 residues. Germline V lookup: CDR1 ENHRY, CDR2 SYGVKD. CDR3 coding DNA: TGTGCCATCAGTGGGTATGGTATCGGGAAGGGTGAGCAGTTCTTC. This gives the protein CAISGYGIGKGEQFF.

Remarks on this clonotype: A read error may be the cause here, since a much bigger clone is one base away. The CDR3 spells CASTLGTSRSYNEQFF. CDR3 DNA: TGTGCCAGCACCCTAGGGACTAGCAGGAGCTACAATGAGCAGTTCTTC. The chain employs TRBV6-5 and TRBJ2-1; 9 bases match TRBD2. This CDR3 spans 16 amino acids. After removal of 7 bases from V and 3 bases from J, the junction contained 10 bases not matched to a gene. Germline CDR1 MNHEY, CDR2 SVGAGI.

In this sample, this clonotype turned up a few times. This rearrangement joins TRBV30 to TRBJ2-1, with TRBD2 identical over 8 bases. Germline assignment: CDR1 GTSNPN and CDR2 SVGIG (reference sequence). The CDR3 extends over 14 amino acids. Trimming at V came to 6 bases and at J to 0 bases, leaving 4 bases not matched to a gene. The CDR3 DNA sequence: TGTGCCTGCACCGGGACTAGCTCCTACAATGAGCAGTTCTTC. Protein sequence: CACTGTSSYNEQFF.

This clonotype was counted only a few times. This chain joins TRBV5-4 and TRBJ2-1; possibly TRBD2 for D (5 bases). Trimming took 0 bases from V and 9 from J, leaving 19 bases between them. This CDR3 contains 16 residues. The germline V gene has CDR1 SGHNT and CDR2 YYREEE (reference sequence). CDR3 amino acids: CASSLVGRVPMAEQFF. The DNA of the CDR3 is TGTGCCAGCAGCTTGGTCGGGCGGGTCCCCATGGCTGAGCAGTTCTTC.

About this clonotype itself: Since a much larger clone is just one base distant, this may be a read error. The chain has TRBV4-3 and TRBJ1-4, with 8 nucleotides matching TRBD1. Germline V gene data show CDR1 as LGHNA and CDR2 as YSLEER. The CDR3 runs to 16 residues. The CDR3 DNA sequence: TGCGTCAGCAGCCAAGAGGGAACAGGGGGGAATGAAAAACTGTTTTTT. Its protein product is CVSSQEGTGGNEKLFF.

A remark on this clonotype: Germline and junction disagree at one end, which may indicate a read error. The gene calls are TRBV4-2 and TRBJ2-7; D gene ambiguous. There are 15 residues in the CDR3. Germline V gives CDR1 LGHNA, CDR2 YNFKEQ. CDR3 bases: TGTGCCTGCAGCCAAGAGAGGCTGCGGAGCTACGAGCAGTACTTC. Protein sequence: CACSQERLRSYEQYF.

On this clonotype: The CDR3 does not close with the conserved phenylalanine or tryptophan, likely indicating a read error. The chain uses TRBV6-5 and TRBJ2-7; the match to TRBD1 covers 9 bases. The CDR3 length is 16 residues. The germline CDR1 and CDR2 sequences are MNHEY and SVGAGI. CDR3 DNA sequence: TGTGACAGCAAGCCCCTCCCGGGACAGGGCGAAAGGGAGCAGTACTCC. Translation: CDSKPLPGQGEREQYS.

In this sample, this clonotype turned up many times. The gene calls are TRBV10-3 and TRBJ2-7; 10 nucleotides agree with TRBD1. Trimming cost V 6 bases and J 6 bases; bases outside gene matches: 2. Germline V CDR1 and CDR2: ENHRY, SYGVKD. The CDR3 is 12 amino acids. The CDR3 sequence is CAISGQGGEQYF. CDR3 DNA sequence: TGTGCCATCAGCGGACAGGGGGGCGAGCAGTACTTC.

For this clonotype: A much larger clone sits a single nucleotide away, making a read error possible. The chain couples TRBV6-5 to TRBJ2-5; 7 bases are shared with TRBD2. CDR3 length: 10 amino acids. Per the germline V gene, CDR1 is MNHEY and CDR2 is SVGAGI. J was trimmed by 7 bases and V by 7 bases; bases with no gene match: 0. CDR3 sequence: CASTGGTQYF. The CDR3 DNA reads as TGTGCCAGCACGGGGGGGACCCAGTACTTC.

This clonotype was seen ten or more times. This chain uses TRBV11-2 with TRBJ2-3; a weak D match, TRBD2 (5 bases). Germline CDR1 is SGHAT and CDR2 is FQNNGV. The V gene lost 1 base and the J gene lost 11 bases, with 22 bases spanning the gap. The CDR3 has 16 amino acids. The CDR3 DNA sequence: TGTGCCAGCAGCTTAGGGCGGGCTTCGCCCCCCTATGTGCAGTATTTT. This gives the protein CASSLGRASPPYVQYF.

The V gene is TRBV14, the J gene TRBJ2-1, with D perhaps matching TRBD2 (5 bases). Trimming shortened V by 3 bases and J by 6 bases, and 18 bases separated the two germline ends. Germline CDR1 is SGHDN and CDR2 is FVKESK. The CDR3 covers 16 residues. CDR3 in amino acids: CASSQPRLTEVNEQFF. In DNA, the CDR3 is TGTGCCAGCAGCCAGCCGCGACTAACGGAGGTCAATGAGCAGTTCTTC.

In the case of this clonotype: The missing conserved phenylalanine or tryptophan at the end of this CDR3 makes a read error likely. The chain joins TRBV11-2 to TRBJ2-7; the D gene is possibly TRBD1 (5 bases). This CDR3 is built from 13 residues. Trimming stripped 5 bases from V and 5 bases from J, with 13 bases between. CDR1 SGHAT and CDR2 FQNNGV come from the germline V gene. The CDR3 DNA reads as TGTGCCAGCAGCCCTTTCGCAGGGAACGAGCAGTACCTC. It yields the protein CASSPFAGNEQYL.

Note on this clonotype: Possible read error: a much larger clone is one base away. The chain is built from TRBV29-1 and TRBJ1-1; D unclear. Trimming took off 4 bases at V and 12 bases at J, with 18 bases between the two ends. This CDR3 is built from 12 residues. Germline V gene data show CDR1 as SQVTM and CDR2 as ANQGSEA. CDR3 sequence (DNA): TGCAGCGTTGGCGCCAAAGGTGGAGGAACTTTCTTT. Residues: CSVGAKGGGTFF. The full variable domain, its missing parts supplied by reference TRBV29-1 and TRBJ1-1, is SAVISQKPSRDICQRGTSLTIQCQVDSQVTMMFWYRQQPGQSLTLIATANQGSEATYESGFVIDKFPISRPNLTFSTLTVSNMSPEDSSIYLCSVGAKGGGTFFGQGTRLTVV.

For this clonotype: A much bigger clone sits one base away, suggesting this may be a read error. The V gene is TRBV6-5, the J gene TRBJ2-7, with D possibly being TRBD1 (6 bases). Germline lookup yields CDR1 MNHEY and CDR2 SVGAGI. This CDR3 is 12 amino acids long. In DNA, the CDR3 is TGTGTCAGCAGCGCTGGACAGTACGAGCAGTACTTC. As protein: CVSSAGQYEQYF.